A selection of T cell receptor beta chains follows, all from one sample in a study of blood T cell repertoires in COVID-19. Here immunoSEQ multiplex PCR was the method, and the copy in TCRdb shows in-frame clones only, minus some. The data show about 190,000 clones, roughly 85% seen once. The specimen was peripheral blood. These receptors all come from a woman aged 25-40 years with acute or convalescent COVID-19. Each CDR3 is given with its conserved first and last residue. The order of the fields is D gene, J gene, clone size, V gene, CDR3 protein, CDR3 DNA. D genes are given only for firm matches. Size values are once, few and many counts, or a class for expanded clones, and some rows have none.

TRBD2,TRBJ2-7,NA,TRBV5-1,CASSLRGPTSGRSYEQYF,TGCGCCAGCAGCTTGAGGGGCCCGACTAGCGGGCGGAGTTACGAGCAGTACTTC
NA,TRBJ2-1,NA,TRBV11-2,CASSLLPPRFYNEQFF,TGTGCCAGCAGCTTGCTACCTCCGAGATTCTACAATGAGCAGTTCTTC
NA,TRBJ1-1,NA,TRBV19,CASSIGTRPAFF,TGTGCCAGTAGCATCGGGACAAGGCCAGCTTTCTTT
TRBD1,TRBJ1-6,NA,TRBV28,CASSPPPGGGRSPLHF,TGTGCCAGCAGTCCCCCACCAGGGGGCGGTCGGTCACCCCTCCACTTT
TRBD1,TRBJ1-5,many,TRBV6-2/TRBV6-3,CASSFGTGRQTQHF,TGTGCCAGCAGTTTCGGGACAGGGCGTCAGACCCAGCATTTT
NA,TRBJ2-4,once,TRBV27,CASRYRVRGTGIAKNIQYF,TGTGCCAGCAGGTACAGGGTAAGGGGAACGGGGATAGCCAAAAACATTCAGTACTTC
TRBD1,TRBJ2-3,NA,TRBV2,CASSDGRGSDTQYF,TGTGCCAGCAGTGATGGCAGGGGGTCAGATACGCAGTATTTT
TRBD1,TRBJ2-3,few,TRBV10-1,CASSGMGQATTDTQYF,TGCGCCAGCAGTGGTATGGGACAGGCAACCACAGATACGCAGTATTTT
TRBD2,TRBJ2-3,NA,TRBV19,CASSIDLRLAANTDTQYF,TGTGCCAGTAGTATAGATCTACGACTAGCGGCGAACACAGATACGCAGTATTTT
TRBD2,TRBJ2-2,NA,TRBV28,CASSWTRSAGELFF,TGTGCCAGCAGTTGGACTAGGTCGGCCGGGGAGCTGTTTTTT
NA,TRBJ2-2,NA,TRBV15,CATPSTKAGANTGELFF,TGTGCCACCCCCTCTACAAAGGCAGGGGCGAACACCGGGGAGCTGTTTTTT
TRBD2,TRBJ2-5,NA,TRBV12-3/TRBV12-4,CASSFGLEETQYF,TGTGCCAGCAGTTTCGGACTAGAAGAGACCCAGTACTTC
TRBD1,TRBJ2-1,NA,TRBV30,CAWSAWTGASNEQFF,TGTGCCTGGAGTGCCTGGACAGGGGCGAGCAATGAGCAGTTCTTC
NA,TRBJ2-7,few,TRBV4-3,CASSQGYGNYEQYF,TGCGCCAGCAGCCAAGGGTACGGGAACTACGAGCAGTACTTC
NA,TRBJ1-2,NA,TRBV3-1/TRBV3-2,CASSQGPYEGYTF,TGTGCCAGCAGCCAAGGTCCATACGAGGGCTACACCTTC
TRBD1,TRBJ2-2,once,TRBV27,CASGQGSNTGELFF,TGTGCCAGTGGACAGGGGTCGAACACCGGGGAGCTGTTTTTT
NA,TRBJ1-1,NA,TRBV6-5,CASSGLLTGAAFF,TGTGCCAGCAGCGGACTTTTGACAGGTGCGGCTTTCTTT
NA,TRBJ2-1,NA,TRBV11-2,CASSLLYNEQFF,TGTGCCAGCAGCTTACTCTACAATGAGCAGTTCTTC
TRBD1,TRBJ2-1,NA,TRBV30,CAWSPSRTGRYNEQFF,TGTGCCTGGAGTCCCTCGAGGACAGGGAGATACAATGAGCAGTTCTTC
TRBD2,TRBJ2-2,NA,TRBV19,CASSASTSGGAWTGELFF,TGTGCCAGTAGTGCCTCGACTAGCGGGGGGGCTTGGACCGGGGAGCTGTTTTTT
NA,TRBJ1-5,NA,TRBV5-6,CASSFRLTGDYSNQPQHF,TGTGCCAGCAGCTTTCGTTTAACCGGGGATTATAGCAATCAGCCCCAGCATTTT
TRBD1,TRBJ1-1,NA,TRBV7-9,CASSLGVGTGVPREAFF,TGTGCCAGCAGCTTAGGAGTCGGGACAGGGGTCCCTCGGGAAGCTTTCTTT
TRBD1,TRBJ2-2,NA,TRBV5-6,CASSRGQGDTGELFF,TGTGCCAGCAGTAGGGGACAGGGCGACACCGGGGAGCTGTTTTTT
NA,TRBJ1-6,NA,TRBV7-9,CASSLGWQGKSPLHF,TGTGCCAGCAGCTTAGGGTGGCAGGGAAAATCACCCCTCCACTTT
NA,TRBJ1-1,few,TRBV5-4,CASSLGGLGGGTEAFF,TGTGCCAGCAGCTTGGGGGGTCTTGGGGGCGGAACTGAAGCTTTCTTT
NA,TRBJ1-4,few,TRBV28,CASSLRVEEKLFF,TGTGCCAGCAGTTTAAGAGTTGAGGAAAAACTGTTTTTT
NA,TRBJ2-7,NA,TRBV13,CASSPGPGLRTFYEQYF,TGTGCCAGCAGCCCCGGACCGGGACTCCGAACGTTCTACGAGCAGTACTTC
NA,TRBJ1-5,once,TRBV6-2/TRBV6-3,CASSYHYREHFYSNQPQHF,TGTGCCAGCAGTTACCATTACAGAGAGCACTTTTATAGCAATCAGCCCCAGCATTTT
NA,TRBJ2-1,once,TRBV28,CASSPVNQGGEQFF,TGTGCCAGCAGTCCGGTCAATCAGGGTGGTGAGCAGTTCTTC
TRBD2,TRBJ2-1,NA,TRBV27,CASSLSAGAYNEQFF,TGTGCCAGCAGTTTATCAGCGGGAGCCTACAATGAGCAGTTCTTC
NA,TRBJ2-3,NA,TRBV6-5,CASRAGTLLTDTQYF,TGTGCCAGCAGAGCCGGGACACTCCTCACAGATACGCAGTATTTT
TRBD1,TRBJ1-1,NA,TRBV7-9,CASSSRQGSREAFF,TGTGCCAGCAGCTCCAGACAGGGATCCCGTGAAGCTTTCTTT
NA,TRBJ2-7,once,TRBV30,CAWSGGVSYEQYF,TGTGCCTGGAGTGGGGGAGTATCCTACGAGCAGTACTTC
NA,TRBJ2-1,NA,TRBV28,CASSLRGLRGVSYNEQFF,TGTGCCAGCAGTTTACGGGGGTTACGAGGGGTATCCTACAATGAGCAGTTCTTC
NA,TRBJ2-7,once,TRBV19,CASSASDRISYEQYF,TGTGCCAGTAGTGCCTCGGACAGAATATCCTACGAGCAGTACTTC
TRBD2,TRBJ2-3,once,TRBV7-2,CASSSPIAGGADTQYF,TGTGCCAGCAGCTCCCCAATAGCGGGAGGAGCAGATACGCAGTATTTT